The clone carrying this T cell receptor beta chain was found a few times. The antigen remains unidentified. This could be a read error, since a much larger clone is one nucleotide away. Points from the study as a whole: Larger-cohort validation covered only one TCR beta V-J rearrangement. Tumor memory CD4+ T cell TCR gene usage clustered with blood and lymph node memory CD4+ cells and lymph node naive CD4+ cells.

Semi-nested PCR with Nested Universal Primer A followed constant-region reverse priming of full-length variable regions. TCRdb itself ran the 5' RACE reads through MiXCR, one entry per CDR3 protein. The sample comprises over 55,000 distinct CDR3 sequences, roughly 28% of which are singletons, and approximately 3.3% rests with the top ten. Memory CD4+ cells were defined as CD4+CD45RO+CD25-. The germline CDR1 and CDR2 sequences are LNHNV and YYDKDF (reference sequence). The CDR3 has 17 residues. V lost 4 bases, J lost 0 bases, and 16 bases lay in between. The sequenced sample was tumor-infiltrating memory CD4+ T cells sorted from the breast tumor. The subset here: memory CD4+ T cells, CD4+CD45RO+CD25-. The TCR originated in a female donor with breast cancer. This chain joins TRBV15 and TRBJ2-1; D might be TRBD2 (5 bases). CDR3 sequence reads: CATSTERSGSSYNEQFF. The DNA for the CDR3 is TGTGCCACCAGCACGGAGCGGAGCGGCAGCTCCTACAATGAGCAGTTCTTC.